Shown below are 11 T cell receptor beta chains from a single sample sequenced in a study of identifying expanded T cells in peripheral blood. Here immunoSEQ multiplex PCR was the method, and the copy in TCRdb shows in-frame clones only, minus some. The sample has about 83,000 clones; around 91% are singletons. The sample comprised blood. These receptor sequences come from a person between 18 and 75 years old in good health.

J is TRBJ2-2 and V is TRBV7-2, with D maybe TRBD1 (6 bases). The CDR3 extends over 11 amino acids. Trimming left V 6 bases short and J 7 bases short, with 6 bases between. Germline V gene data show CDR1 as SGHTA and CDR2 as FQGNSA. DNA of the CDR3: TGTGCCAGCAGAGGGGGCGGGGAGCTGTTTTTT. Translated: CASRGGGELFF.

The CDR3 DNA is TGCGCCAGCAGTGAGTCGAGCAGGGGGAGATACGAGCAGTACTTC. The encoded protein is CASSESSRGRYEQYF. V usage is TRBV10-1 and J usage is TRBJ2-7; 7 bases agree with TRBD1. The germline V gene has CDR1 WNHNN and CDR2 SYGVQD (reference sequence). Unmatched junction bases numbered 6, after V lost 0 bases and J lost 4 bases. The CDR3 contains 15 residues.

The chain couples TRBV2 to TRBJ2-1; D gene uncertain. Germline CDR1 is SNHLY and CDR2 is FYNNEI. There are 14 residues in the CDR3. Trimming took 6 bases from V and 4 from J, leaving 13 bases between them. The CDR3 DNA sequence: TGTGCCAGCAGAGCTACGGACGCGTACAATGAGCAGTTCTTC. Its translation is CASRATDAYNEQFF.

The V gene is TRBV7-9, the J gene TRBJ1-6; unclear D gene. CDR1 is SEHNR, CDR2 FQNEAQ, per germline (reference sequence). The CDR3 covers 12 residues. V was clipped by 3 bases and J by 10 bases, with 7 bases between them. The CDR3 protein is CASSFSESPLHF. CDR3 DNA sequence: TGTGCCAGCAGCTTTTCTGAATCACCCCTCCACTTT.

The chain joins TRBV6-5 to TRBJ2-7; maybe TRBD1 (5 bases). Germline CDR1 reads MNHEY; CDR2 reads SVGAGI. The CDR3 has 12 amino acids. V lost 7 bases, J lost 7 bases, and 14 bases lay in between. The CDR3 coding sequence is TGTGCCAGCAAATTTAGGACACAAGAGCAGTACTTC. Encoded protein: CASKFRTQEQYF.

The chain joins TRBV18 to TRBJ1-1; 10 nucleotides agree with TRBD1. The CDR3 sequence is 16 residues long. In germline, CDR1 is KGHSH, CDR2 LQKENI. V shed 3 bases and J 0 bases; nucleotides not matched to a gene: 4. The DNA of the CDR3 is TGTGCCAGCTCACCGGGACAGGGGTACATGAACACTGAAGCTTTCTTT. Translating it yields CASSPGQGYMNTEAFF.

The rearrangement uses TRBV7-2 and TRBJ2-7; a weak D match, TRBD2 (7 bases). CDR1 is SGHTA and CDR2 is FQGNSA in the germline V gene. The CDR3 is 14 amino acids. Trimming pared 3 bases from V and 3 bases from J, leaving 12 bases between. The CDR3 bases are TGTGCCAGCAGCTTCGGGGGCGGGGGCTACGAGCAGTACTTC. It specifies CASSFGGGGYEQYF.

The V and J genes are TRBV18 and TRBJ2-7, with D perhaps matching TRBD1 (5 bases). V was pared by 6 bases and J by 1 base, with 13 bases between. This CDR3 region has 14 residues. Per germline, CDR1 KGHSH and CDR2 LQKENI. CDR3 in amino acids: CASSPDTASYEQYF. The CDR3 region has the DNA TGTGCCAGCTCCCCGGACACGGCTTCCTACGAGCAGTACTTC.

The V gene is TRBV20-1, the J gene TRBJ2-1; D is unclear. In germline, CDR1 is DFQATT, CDR2 SNEGSKA (reference sequence). CDR3 length equals 11 residues. V was pared by 6 bases and J by 4 bases, with 7 bases between. In DNA, the CDR3 is TGCAGTGCAGATCAGTACAATGAGCAGTTCTTC. Protein sequence: CSADQYNEQFF.

The chain joins TRBV18 to TRBJ2-7; 7 bases align to TRBD2. The V gene end was trimmed by 3 bases and the J gene end by 7 bases; junction bases not matched to a gene: 3. This CDR3 has 12 residues. Germline V gene data show CDR1 as KGHSH and CDR2 as LQKENI. The CDR3 loop reads CASSPGGDEQYF. In nucleotides, the CDR3 is TGTGCCAGCTCACCGGGGGGGGATGAGCAGTACTTC.

The rearrangement joins TRBV2 to TRBJ1-2, with a weak D call TRBD1 (6 bases). Germline loops: CDR1 SNHLY, CDR2 FYNNEI. The germline V and J ends were trimmed by 6 bases and 8 bases, with 10 bases remaining between them. The CDR3 totals 11 residues. The CDR3 region is CASSPGQGYTF. The CDR3 DNA reads as TGTGCCAGCAGCCCCGGACAGGGCTACACCTTC.